The 23 T cell receptor beta chains below were found in one sample sequenced in a study of CD8 T cells in Susac syndrome. When the RNA was reverse transcribed, random hexamers were used with an input of about 0.45 to 1 ug. TCRdb passed the immunoSEQ multiplex PCR reads through MiXCR, listing each CDR3 protein once. Seen here are 300,000 or so distinct CDR3 sequences, 92% observed once, and the top ten hold roughly 0.059%. The sequenced sample was CD4+ T cells from PBMCs. The receptor set was obtained from a human donor with multiple sclerosis.

The chain recombines TRBV30 with TRBJ1-2, with 8 bases identical to TRBD1. V gave up 2 bases and J gave up 7 bases; unmatched junction bases: 6. Germline assignment: CDR1 GTSNPN and CDR2 SVGIG (reference sequence). The CDR3 totals 13 residues. The CDR3 here is CAWSLDRGGGYTF. The DNA for the CDR3 is TGTGCCTGGAGTCTCGACAGGGGAGGTGGCTACACCTTC.

This chain connects TRBV25-1 to TRBJ2-3; no firm D call. Germline V CDR1 and CDR2: MGHDK, SYGVNS. This CDR3 has 17 amino acids. The germline V and J ends were trimmed by 3 bases and 0 bases, with 16 bases remaining between them. CDR3 DNA: TGTGCCAGCAGTGACCCCTTTGGAGCGACAAGCACAGATACGCAGTATTTT. Its translation: CASSDPFGATSTDTQYF.

The J gene is TRBJ2-7, the V gene TRBV30; D possibly corresponds to TRBD2 (6 bases). The germline gives CDR1 GTSNPN, CDR2 SVGIG (reference sequence). The CDR3 length is 13 residues. Trimming took 2 bases from V and 2 from J, leaving 10 bases between them. The CDR3 DNA reads as TGTGCCTGGAGTCCGGTAGCGGCCTACGAGCAGTACTTC. Translating gives CAWSPVAAYEQYF.

Here the CDR3 reads CASSDWATEAFF. The CDR3 DNA sequence: TGTGCCAGCAGTGATTGGGCAACGGAGGCTTTCTTT. The V gene is TRBV2, the J gene TRBJ1-1; D not certain. Germline assignment: CDR1 SNHLY and CDR2 FYNNEI. The CDR3 totals 12 residues. With 3 bases removed from V and 11 bases from J, the gap between germline ends came to 13 bases.

The V gene is TRBV6-2 or TRBV6-3, the J gene TRBJ2-7; tentatively, D is TRBD2 (6 bases). The CDR3 covers 16 residues. V lost 6 bases and J lost 11, with 29 bases in between. The germline gives CDR1 MNHEY, CDR2 SVGEGT. The CDR3 DNA reads as TGTGCCAGCAGCCCGAGGGCCAAAGCGGGTGGCCTGGGGGAGTACTTC. Translated: CASSPRAKAGGLGEYF.

V gene TRBV12-3 or TRBV12-4 combines with J gene TRBJ2-6; TRBD2 matches at 10 bases. This CDR3 is 19 amino acids long. The trim removed 2 bases at V and 1 base at J, leaving 8 bases unmatched. CDR3 loop: CASSLLAGDLSSGANVLTF. DNA for the CDR3: TGTGCCAGCAGTTTACTAGCGGGGGATTTATCGTCTGGGGCCAACGTCCTGACTTTC.

The chain couples TRBV11-3 to TRBJ2-7, with D possibly TRBD1 on 6 matching bases. The CDR3 contains 15 residues. Trimming shortened V by 0 bases and J by 3 bases, and 12 bases separated the two germline ends. CDR1 and CDR2 (germline): SGHNT, YENEEA. The CDR3 sequence is CASSLESGERYEQYF. The DNA for the CDR3 is TGTGCCAGCAGCTTAGAGTCAGGGGAGCGCTACGAGCAGTACTTC. Full variable domain (outside the CDR3, taken from reference TRBV11-3 and TRBJ2-7): EAGVVQSPRYKIIEKKQPVAFWCNPISGHNTLYWYLQNLGQGPELLIRYENEEAVDDSQLPKDRFSAERLKGVDSTLKIQPAELGDSAVYLCASSLESGERYEQYFGPGTRLTVT.

This clonotype was detected once. This rearrangement joins TRBV4-3 to TRBJ2-7; the match to TRBD1 covers 9 bases. V shed 4 bases, J shed 5 bases, and the junction held 3 bases outside the gene matches. Germline CDR1 and CDR2: LGHNA and YSLEER. The CDR3 length is 13 residues. The CDR3 nucleotides are TGCGCCAGCAGCCCAGACAGGGGGGACGAGCAGTACTTC. It encodes CASSPDRGDEQYF.

The table lists this clonotype with a few counts. The chain combines TRBV24-1 with TRBJ1-2, with D tentatively TRBD1 (6 bases). CDR3 size: 17 residues. Germline values: CDR1 KGHDR, CDR2 SFDVKD. The V end lost 2 bases, the J end lost 0 bases, and 15 bases lay between the germline ends. As DNA, the CDR3 is TGTGCCACCAGTGATTCTGCAGGGGACTATCCTAACTATGGCTACACCTTC. Translating gives CATSDSAGDYPNYGYTF.

This chain joins TRBV20-1 and TRBJ1-3; D is undetermined. V lost 0 bases and J lost 4, with 13 bases in between. Germline V gene data show CDR1 as DFQATT and CDR2 as SNEGSKA (reference sequence). This CDR3 has 15 residues. The CDR3 DNA follows: TGCAGTGCTAGAGATCCCAACGGAGCAGGAAACACCATATATTTT. It encodes CSARDPNGAGNTIYF.

The chain links TRBV25-1 to TRBJ2-2, with no clear D. Germline CDR1 MGHDK, CDR2 SYGVNS. The CDR3 spans 16 residues. The V end was cut by 1 base, the J end by 5 bases, with 14 bases between. The CDR3 nucleotides are TGTGCCAGCAGTGAATCCCGTCAATGGTATACCGGGGAGCTGTTTTTT. Translating gives CASSESRQWYTGELFF.

The rearrangement links TRBV19 to TRBJ1-2; weak D call: TRBD1 (6 bases). The V end lost 5 bases, the J end lost 3 bases, and 19 bases lay between the germline ends. Per the germline V gene, CDR1 is LNHDA and CDR2 is SQIVND (reference sequence). The CDR3 has 16 amino acids. CDR3 region: CASSSGGSRGDYGYTF. The CDR3, as DNA: TGTGCCAGTAGTTCTGGGGGCTCGAGGGGGGACTATGGCTACACCTTC. The full variable domain, with the rest looked up from reference TRBV19 and TRBJ1-2, is DGGITQSPKYLFRKEGQNVTLSCEQNLNHDAMYWYRQDPGQGLRLIYYSQIVNDFQKGDIAEGYSVSREKKESFPLTVTSAQKNPTAFYLCASSSGGSRGDYGYTFGSGTRLTVV.

V is TRBV20-1 and J is TRBJ2-5; TRBD2 matches at 10 bases. Germline loops: CDR1 DFQATT, CDR2 SNEGSKA (reference sequence). The CDR3 length is 15 residues. After removal of 6 bases from V and 3 bases from J, the junction contained 10 bases not matched to a gene. The CDR3 DNA sequence: TGCAGTGCGCCTGGGACTAGCGTCATGGAAGAGACCCAGTACTTC. Protein: CSAPGTSVMEETQYF.

This sequence joins TRBV30 and TRBJ1-1; no firm D call. In germline, CDR1 is GTSNPN, CDR2 SVGIG (reference sequence). The CDR3 sequence is 11 residues long. Trimming left V 3 bases short and J 9 bases short, with 11 bases between. The CDR3 DNA follows: TGTGCCTGGAGCGATCTAGGAAAAGCTTTCTTT. It is translated as CAWSDLGKAFF.

Points on this clonotype: One end of the junction varies from germline; a read error may be responsible. The genes are TRBV7-7 and TRBJ1-6; D is undetermined. Germline CDR1 is SSHAT and CDR2 is FNYEAQ (reference sequence). CDR3 size: 13 residues. Here the CDR3 DNA reads TGTGCTAGCAGCGCCAGCGCTAATTCACCCCTCCACTTT. Its protein product is CASSASANSPLHF.

The table lists this clonotype with a count of one. The V call is TRBV2, the J call TRBJ2-1; D not certain. The length of the CDR3 is 14 residues. Between the trimmed V and J ends, which lost 5 bases and 6 bases, there was a span of 14 bases. Germline values: CDR1 SNHLY, CDR2 FYNNEI. The CDR3 bases are TGTGCCAGCAGTAGGCCGTTAGTCTCCAATGAGCAGTTCTTC. Protein product: CASSRPLVSNEQFF.

The count of this clonotype is one. The genes are TRBV5-1 and TRBJ1-2; D is unresolved. Germline CDR1 SGHRS, CDR2 YFSETQ. The V and J ends lost 0 bases and 4 bases respectively, with 4 bases between them. CDR3 size: 12 residues. The CDR3 protein is CASSLDVYGYTF. The CDR3 region has the DNA TGCGCCAGCAGCTTGGACGTCTATGGCTACACCTTC.

The rearrangement uses TRBV7-9 and TRBJ1-4; tentatively, D is TRBD1 (5 bases). V was trimmed by 6 bases and J by 5 bases, leaving 16 bases between them. The CDR3 is made up of 15 amino acids. Germline lookup yields CDR1 SEHNR and CDR2 FQNEAQ (reference sequence). CDR3 bases: TGTGCCAGCAGGAGAACGGGACGGATGAATGAAAAACTGTTTTTT. Its protein is CASRRTGRMNEKLFF.

The chain links TRBV3-1 to TRBJ2-5, with 8 bases identical to TRBD2. After removal of 1 base from V and 3 bases from J, the junction contained 7 bases not matched to a gene. Germline V gene data show CDR1 as LGHDT and CDR2 as YNNKEL (reference sequence). The CDR3 sequence is 16 residues long. The CDR3 spells CASSQAYSLAEETQYF. CDR3 coding DNA: TGTGCCAGCAGCCAAGCATACTCACTAGCGGAAGAGACCCAGTACTTC.

The chain has TRBV6-6 and TRBJ2-5; 14 bases line up with TRBD2. Germline CDR1 MNHNY, CDR2 SVGAGI (reference sequence). There are 15 residues in the CDR3. V lost 6 bases and J lost 4; bases outside the gene matches: 4. CDR3 sequence (DNA): TGTGCCAGCAGCCGCGGGACTAGCGGGAGAGAGACCCAGTACTTC. It specifies CASSRGTSGRETQYF.

The chain has TRBV5-1 and TRBJ2-7; 8 bases are shared with TRBD1. In germline, CDR1 is SGHRS, CDR2 YFSETQ. After removal of 0 bases from V and 2 bases from J, the junction contained 1 base not matched to a gene. The CDR3 runs to 14 residues. CDR3 DNA sequence: TGCGCCAGCAGCTTGGGGGACAGGACCTACGAGCAGTACTTC. Protein: CASSLGDRTYEQYF.

This rearrangement joins TRBV7-2 to TRBJ1-2; D might be TRBD1 (5 bases). The CDR3 contains 14 residues. Germline V gene data show CDR1 as SGHTA and CDR2 as FQGNSA. The ends were cut back, 2 bases at V and 4 bases at J, with 11 bases in the middle. The CDR3 sequence: CASSLSRDVYGYTF. The DNA of the CDR3 is TGTGCCAGCAGCTTATCCCGGGACGTCTATGGCTACACCTTC.

The rearrangement links TRBV12-5 to TRBJ1-2; tentatively, D is TRBD1 (5 bases). The CDR3 has 14 amino acids. The ends were cut back, 8 bases at V and 8 bases at J, with 21 bases in the middle. Germline values: CDR1 LGHNT, CDR2 FRNRAP. The CDR3 bases are TGTGCTAGTTCTTCCGAAGGGCAGGGTGAGGGCTACACCTTC. Protein sequence: CASSSEGQGEGYTF.